The clone carrying this T cell receptor beta chain is medium-sized by share. Its antigen is as yet unknown. The study tagged each TCR cDNA molecule with a unique molecular identifier. TCRdb independently ran MiXCR on the 5' RACE reads; one entry per CDR3 protein. In the table there are 3,800 or so distinct CDR3 sequences, about 5.2% of which are singletons. The CDR3 contains 16 residues. Trimming left V 4 bases short and J 0 bases short, with 11 bases between. In germline, CDR1 is SGHDT, CDR2 YYEEEE. Stated time point: sample taken at primary tumor resection. The donors, 70 to 80 patients with untreated early-stage non-small cell lung cancer, provided the samples. Material for sequencing was whole RNA from tumor, nontumor lung or frozen PBMC, left unsorted. The data were obtained in a study of spatial heterogeneity in lung cancer. Study-level background: There was a strong correlation between the counts of TCR transcripts measured in tumor regions and a T cell transcriptional module score that was calculated from matched bulk RNA-seq. Points from the study as a whole: In tumors, expanded intratumoral alpha and beta TCR counts tracked mutation counts.

This rearrangement joins TRBV5-6 to TRBJ1-6; D may be TRBD1 (6 bases). The receptor's source is a female donor with early-stage non-small cell lung cancer. Specimen: lung tumor tissue, collected at surgery. CDR3 amino acids: CASSHQGSSYNSPLHF. The DNA of the CDR3 is TGTGCCAGCAGCCATCAGGGGAGCTCCTATAATTCACCCCTCCACTTT.